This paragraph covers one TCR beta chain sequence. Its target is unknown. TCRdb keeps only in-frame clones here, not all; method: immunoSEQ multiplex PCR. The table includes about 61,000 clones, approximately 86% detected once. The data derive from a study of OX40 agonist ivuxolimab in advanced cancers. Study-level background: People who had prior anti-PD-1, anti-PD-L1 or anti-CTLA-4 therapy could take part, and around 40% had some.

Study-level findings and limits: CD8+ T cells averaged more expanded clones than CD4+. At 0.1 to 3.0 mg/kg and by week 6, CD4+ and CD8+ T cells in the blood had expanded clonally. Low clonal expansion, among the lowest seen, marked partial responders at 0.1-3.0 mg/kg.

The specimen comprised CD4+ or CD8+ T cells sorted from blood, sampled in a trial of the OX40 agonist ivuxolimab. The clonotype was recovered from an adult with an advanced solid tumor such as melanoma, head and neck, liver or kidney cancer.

DNA for the CDR3: TGTGCCAGCAGTGCCAGCGGGGGTCCCACAGATACGCAGTATTTT. This encodes CASSASGGPTDTQYF. V usage is TRBV2 and J usage is TRBJ2-3, with 8 bases that match TRBD2. With 4 bases clipped from V and 2 bases from J, the junction kept 5 bases outside the gene matches. This CDR3 spans 15 amino acids. The germline gives CDR1 SNHLY, CDR2 FYNNEI.